These 5 T cell receptor beta chains were all obtained from the same sample, sequenced in a study of T cells in localized non-small cell lung cancer. The table came from immunoSEQ multiplex PCR; TCRdb's copy has only in-frame clones and leaves some out. The profile shows about 3,000 clones, 25% to 35% of them singletons. Sequencing was performed on lung tumor tissue, taken before any cancer treatment. These receptors came from a female donor of 60 years or more with stage II squamous cell lung carcinoma.

This clone came up a few times. This CDR3 is CASSYQLAGDNEQFF. Here the CDR3 DNA reads TGTGCCAGCAGTTACCAACTAGCGGGGGACAATGAGCAGTTCTTC. V gene TRBV11-3 combines with J gene TRBJ2-1; 11 bases match TRBD2. The germline V gene has CDR1 SGHNT and CDR2 YENEEA. With V trimmed by 6 bases and J by 5 bases, 6 bases remained unmatched. This CDR3 has 15 residues.

The chain links TRBV28 to TRBJ2-7, with a weak D call TRBD1 (6 bases). This CDR3 contains 14 residues. Trimming took 5 bases from V and 2 from J, leaving 13 bases between them. The germline CDR1 and CDR2 sequences are MDHEN and SYDVKM. The CDR3 sequence is CASSKAGAPYEQYF. CDR3 bases: TGTGCCAGCAGTAAGGCAGGGGCCCCCTACGAGCAGTACTTC.

This rearrangement joins TRBV6-8 to TRBJ1-1, with no clear D. From germline, CDR1 is MNHGY and CDR2 SAAAGT. V lost 6 bases, J lost 7 bases, and 15 bases lay in between. This CDR3 comprises 13 residues. CDR3 loop: CASSPGLGNEAFF. Here the CDR3 DNA reads TGTGCCAGCAGCCCGGGTCTCGGGAATGAAGCTTTCTTT.

The V gene is TRBV19, the J gene TRBJ1-2; 8 positions agree with TRBD1. Germline values: CDR1 LNHDA, CDR2 SQIVND (reference sequence). Germline trimming cut 4 bases from V and 8 bases from J; bases unmatched to any gene: 21. The CDR3 extends over 18 amino acids. The CDR3 loop is CASSKPLRDRTTSWGYTF. The CDR3 nucleotides are TGTGCCAGTAGTAAACCCCTCCGGGACAGGACGACTTCTTGGGGCTACACCTTC.

This clone is a singleton in its sample. This chain joins TRBV18 and TRBJ2-5; D gene unclear. Per germline, CDR1 KGHSH and CDR2 LQKENI. The V end was cut by 3 bases, the J end by 4 bases, with 9 bases between. The CDR3 covers 13 residues. The DNA of the CDR3 is TGTGCCAGCTCACCGGATCTGGGAGAGACCCAGTACTTC. Amino acid sequence: CASSPDLGETQYF.